This T cell receptor (beta chain) emerged from a study of blood T cell repertoires in COVID-19. Study details: Acute-phase and convalescent COVID-19 samples originated in the United States, Italy and Spain. Sources were T cells, B-cell-depleted T cells, or PBMCs; the material itself was cDNA or gDNA.

The CDR3 runs to 15 residues. Germline loops: CDR1 MNHEY, CDR2 SMNVEV (reference sequence). The trim removed 0 bases at V and 5 bases at J, leaving 5 bases unmatched. In the study's own analysis: Amplification of reference gene primers provided the estimated nucleated cell counts. Some clones are missing from TCRdb's copy, which holds only in-frame ones; the method was immunoSEQ multiplex PCR. For V, J and clone size, that table is used; D and trimming come from the DNA. The table lists roughly 53,000 clones, about 77% of them singletons, with around 45% in the top ten. This TCR came from a man between 65 and 79 years old with active or convalescent COVID-19. V is TRBV27 and J is TRBJ1-2, with 8 bases fitting TRBD1. The source material was peripheral blood. In DNA form, the CDR3 reads TGTGCCAGCAGTTTATCAACAGGGGGTAGGTATGGCTACACCTTC. This gives the protein CASSLSTGGRYGYTF.